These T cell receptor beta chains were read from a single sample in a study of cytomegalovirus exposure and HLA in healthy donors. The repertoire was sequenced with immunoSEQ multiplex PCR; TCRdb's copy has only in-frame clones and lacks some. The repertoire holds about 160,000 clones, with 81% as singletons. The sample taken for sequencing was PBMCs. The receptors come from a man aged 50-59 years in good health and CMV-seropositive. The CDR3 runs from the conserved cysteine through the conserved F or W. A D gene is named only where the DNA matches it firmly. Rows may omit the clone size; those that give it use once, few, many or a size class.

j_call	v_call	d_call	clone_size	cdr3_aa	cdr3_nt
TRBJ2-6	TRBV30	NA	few	CAWSSGGFGANVLTF	TGTGCCTGGAGCTCCGGGGGATTTGGGGCCAACGTCCTGACTTTC
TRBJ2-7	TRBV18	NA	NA	CASALTSSYEQYF	TGTGCCAGCGCCCTGACATCCTCCTACGAGCAGTACTTC
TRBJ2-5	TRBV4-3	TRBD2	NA	CASSQGTSGSQETQYF	TGCGCCAGCAGCCAAGGGACTAGCGGATCCCAAGAGACCCAGTACTTC
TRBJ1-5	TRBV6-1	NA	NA	CASSEVFRQPQHF	TGTGCCAGCAGTGAAGTATTCCGGCAGCCCCAGCATTTT
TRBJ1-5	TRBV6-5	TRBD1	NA	CASRTGVHQPQHF	TGTGCCAGCAGAACAGGGGTACATCAGCCCCAGCATTTT
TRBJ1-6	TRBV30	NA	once	CAWSVGFNSPLHF	TGTGCCTGGAGTGTCGGGTTTAATTCACCCCTCCACTTT
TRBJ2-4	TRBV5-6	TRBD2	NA	CASSLVPAGDRNIQYF	TGTGCCAGCAGCTTGGTCCCAGCGGGAGATCGCAACATTCAGTACTTC
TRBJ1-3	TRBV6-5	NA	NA	CASSYSDRSSGNTIYF	TGTGCCAGCAGTTACTCCGATCGTAGCTCTGGAAACACCATATATTTT
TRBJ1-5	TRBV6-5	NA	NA	CASSIRAGQPQHF	TGTGCCAGCAGTATCAGGGCTGGTCAGCCCCAGCATTTT
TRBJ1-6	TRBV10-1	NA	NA	CARKGGGNSPLHF	TGCGCCAGAAAGGGCGGAGGTAATTCACCCCTCCACTTT
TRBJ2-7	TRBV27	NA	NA	CASSSNVRGYEQYF	TGTGCCAGCAGTTCGAACGTCAGGGGCTACGAGCAGTACTTC
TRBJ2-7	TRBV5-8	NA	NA	CASSSRVVSYEQYF	TGTGCCAGCAGCTCCCGGGTGGTTTCCTACGAGCAGTACTTC
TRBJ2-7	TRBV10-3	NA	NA	CAISDLRVGRGYEQYF	TGTGCCATCAGTGATCTCAGGGTGGGCAGGGGATACGAGCAGTACTTC
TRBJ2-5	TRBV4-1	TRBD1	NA	CASSQDGTGGYETQYF	TGCGCCAGCAGCCAAGATGGGACAGGGGGCTATGAGACCCAGTACTTC
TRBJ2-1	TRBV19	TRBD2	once	CASSLGAGVPYNEQFF	TGTGCCAGTAGTTTGGGCGCGGGAGTCCCCTACAATGAGCAGTTCTTC
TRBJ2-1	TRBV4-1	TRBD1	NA	CASSQRSTGVDEQFF	TGCGCCAGCAGCCAACGATCAACAGGGGTCGATGAGCAGTTCTTC
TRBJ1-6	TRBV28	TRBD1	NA	CASHRGNSPLHF	TGTGCCAGCCACAGGGGCAATTCACCCCTCCACTTT
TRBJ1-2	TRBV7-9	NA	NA	CASSLREHSGLSGYTF	TGTGCCAGCAGCTTACGGGAACACTCGGGACTTAGTGGCTACACCTTC
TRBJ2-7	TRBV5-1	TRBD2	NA	CASTPLAGSYEQYF	TGCGCCAGCACGCCTCTAGCGGGGTCCTACGAGCAGTACTTC
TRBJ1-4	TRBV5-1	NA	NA	CASSLEEGEKLFF	TGCGCCAGCAGCTTGGAGGAGGGGGAAAAACTGTTTTTT
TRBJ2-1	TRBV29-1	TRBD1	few	CSVAGTGPNEQFF	TGCAGCGTTGCCGGGACAGGGCCCAATGAGCAGTTCTTC
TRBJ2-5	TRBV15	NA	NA	CATSKWGERETQYF	TGTGCCACCAGCAAATGGGGGGAACGGGAGACCCAGTACTTC
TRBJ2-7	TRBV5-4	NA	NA	CASSLAEGLSYEQYF	TGTGCCAGCAGCTTGGCCGAGGGCCTATCCTACGAGCAGTACTTC
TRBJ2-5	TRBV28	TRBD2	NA	CASSIPPSGGAGTQYF	TGTGCCAGCAGTATCCCCCCTAGCGGGGGGGCGGGGACCCAGTACTTC
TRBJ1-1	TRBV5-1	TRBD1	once	CASSQTGTANTEAFF	TGCGCCAGCAGCCAAACCGGGACAGCGAACACTGAAGCTTTCTTT
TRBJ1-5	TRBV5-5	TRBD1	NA	CASRPTAGGTQPQHF	TGTGCCAGCAGACCCACGGCAGGGGGTACTCAGCCCCAGCATTTT
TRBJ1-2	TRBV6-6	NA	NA	CASGTNYGYTF	TGTGCCAGCGGTACAAACTATGGCTACACCTTC
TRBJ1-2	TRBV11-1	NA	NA	CASSFDSYGYTF	TGTGCCAGCAGCTTTGACAGTTATGGCTACACCTTC
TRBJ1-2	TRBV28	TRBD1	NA	CASRWTGRNYGYTF	TGTGCCAGCAGATGGACAGGAAGAAACTATGGCTACACCTTC
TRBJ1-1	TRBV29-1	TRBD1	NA	CSASDRAEAFF	TGCAGCGCGTCGGACAGGGCGGAAGCTTTCTTT
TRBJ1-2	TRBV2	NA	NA	CATREGGYGYTF	TGTGCCACCAGGGAGGGAGGATATGGCTACACCTTC
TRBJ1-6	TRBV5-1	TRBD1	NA	CASRTGGADSPLHF	TGCGCCAGCAGAACAGGGGGCGCGGACTCACCCCTCCACTTT
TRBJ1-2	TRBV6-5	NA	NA	CASSRSGAENYGYTF	TGTGCCAGCAGTAGGTCAGGGGCCGAAAACTATGGCTACACCTTC
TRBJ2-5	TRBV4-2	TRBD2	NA	CASSPGTSGGDEETQYF	TGTGCCAGCAGCCCCGGGACTAGCGGGGGGGACGAGGAGACCCAGTACTTC
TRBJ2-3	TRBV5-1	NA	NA	CASTPLSSDTQYF	TGCGCCAGCACCCCTCTCAGTTCAGATACGCAGTATTTT
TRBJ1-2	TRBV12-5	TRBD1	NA	CASGPGQGVNYGYTF	TGTGCTAGTGGGCCGGGACAGGGGGTTAACTATGGCTACACCTTC
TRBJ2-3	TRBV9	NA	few	CASSLTGTASTDTQYF	TGTGCCAGCAGCCTGACGGGGACTGCCAGCACAGATACGCAGTATTTT
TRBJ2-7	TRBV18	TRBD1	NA	CASSPGTGEQYF	TGTGCCAGCTCACCAGGGACAGGGGAGCAGTACTTC
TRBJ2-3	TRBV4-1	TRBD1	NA	CASIGRGQSGDTQYF	TGCGCCAGCATCGGACGGGGACAGAGCGGAGATACGCAGTATTTT
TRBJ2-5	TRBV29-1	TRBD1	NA	CSAQGAVGETQYF	TGCAGCGCTCAGGGGGCGGTGGGGGAGACCCAGTACTTC
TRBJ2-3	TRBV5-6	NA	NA	CASSVEGTDTQYF	TGTGCCAGCAGCGTGGAGGGGACAGATACGCAGTATTTT
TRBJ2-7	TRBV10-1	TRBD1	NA	CASSETDRGIYEQYF	TGCGCCAGCAGTGAGACCGACAGGGGGATCTACGAGCAGTACTTC
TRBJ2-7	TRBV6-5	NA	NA	CASSYSRGTYEQYF	TGTGCCAGCAGTTACTCGAGGGGGACCTACGAGCAGTACTTC
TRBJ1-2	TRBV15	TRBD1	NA	CATSRDRVRGYTF	TGTGCCACTAGCAGAGACAGGGTACGGGGCTACACCTTC
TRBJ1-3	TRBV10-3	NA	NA	CAISTPLGPGNTIYF	TGTGCCATCAGTACACCACTGGGGCCTGGAAACACCATATATTTT
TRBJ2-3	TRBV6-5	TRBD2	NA	CASRLAGGTDTQYF	TGTGCCAGCAGACTAGCGGGTGGCACAGATACGCAGTATTTT
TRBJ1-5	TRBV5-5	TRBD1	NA	CASSLDRGNQPQHF	TGTGCCAGCAGCTTAGACAGGGGTAATCAGCCCCAGCATTTT
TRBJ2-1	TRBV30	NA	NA	CAWSGANEQFF	TGTGCCTGGAGTGGGGCAAATGAGCAGTTCTTC
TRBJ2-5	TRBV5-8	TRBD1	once	CASSLMDRAGETQYF	TGTGCCAGCAGCTTGATGGACAGGGCTGGAGAGACCCAGTACTTC
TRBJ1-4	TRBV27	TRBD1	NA	CASSRQGSHEKLFF	TGTGCCAGCAGCCGACAGGGGAGTCATGAAAAACTGTTTTTT
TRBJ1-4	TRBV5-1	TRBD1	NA	CASSLVSGTGFEKLFF	TGCGCCAGCAGCTTGGTTTCCGGGACAGGGTTTGAAAAACTGTTTTTT
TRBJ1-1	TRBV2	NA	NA	CASSRGWENTEAFF	TGTGCCAGCAGCAGGGGCTGGGAGAACACTGAAGCTTTCTTT
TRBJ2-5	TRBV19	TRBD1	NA	CASSIGGTVQETQYF	TGTGCCAGTAGTATAGGGGGGACAGTTCAAGAGACCCAGTACTTC
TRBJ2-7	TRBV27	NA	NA	CASMAPSYEQYF	TGTGCCAGCATGGCTCCCTCCTACGAGCAGTACTTC